The 13 T cell receptor beta chains below all came from one sample that was sequenced in a study of control samples from healthy donors and cancer patients. Profiling relied on immunoSEQ multiplex PCR, and the TCRdb table lists in-frame clones only, not all of them. The profile shows 75,000 to 95,000 clones, approximately 93% of them singletons. The specimen sequenced was blood. The receptors derive from a woman younger than 45 in good health.

Details on this clone: The junction and the germline gene differ at one end; a read error may be behind it. The V call is TRBV27, the J call TRBJ1-6, with a possible D match to TRBD1 (6 bases). The CDR3 contains 14 residues. Germline V gene sequence: CDR1 MNHEY, CDR2 SMNVEV (reference sequence). CDR3 protein: CVSSLWTDNSPLHF. CDR3 coding DNA: TGTGTCAGCAGTTTATGGACAGATAATTCACCCCTCCACTTT.

The rearrangement uses TRBV6-5 and TRBJ1-2, with D perhaps TRBD1 (5 bases). The germline V gene encodes CDR1 MNHEY and CDR2 SVGAGI. The V end was cut by 7 bases, the J end by 0 bases, with 12 bases between. The CDR3 totals 14 residues. CDR3: CASMGQGSNYGYTF. DNA for the CDR3: TGTGCCAGCATGGGGCAGGGCTCTAACTATGGCTACACCTTC.

The V and J genes are TRBV6-5 and TRBJ1-2, with 11 positions matching TRBD1. Looked up from germline, CDR1 is MNHEY and CDR2 is SVGAGI. The length of the CDR3 is 15 residues. Trimming removed 2 bases from V and 4 bases from J; junction bases left unmatched: 3. The CDR3 DNA reads as TGTGCCAGCAGTTACCGCGGACAGGGGGCCTATGGCTACACCTTC. Protein product: CASSYRGQGAYGYTF.

The chain uses TRBV4-1 and TRBJ2-7, with TRBD1 matching 10 bases. The germline V gene has CDR1 MGHRA and CDR2 YSYEKL. J lost 0 bases, V lost 0 bases, and 8 bases had no gene match. The CDR3 contains 18 residues. The CDR3 is CASSQDRVWTGGSYEQYF. DNA of the CDR3: TGCGCCAGCAGCCAAGACAGGGTTTGGACAGGGGGCTCCTACGAGCAGTACTTC.

The sample holds a few counts of this clone. V and J are TRBV5-1 and TRBJ1-3; the D is unclear. Germline values: CDR1 SGHRS, CDR2 YFSETQ. The V and J ends lost 4 bases and 4 bases respectively, with 6 bases between them. This CDR3 is 12 amino acids long. The CDR3 nucleotides read TGCGCCAGCAGCCCCTACGGAAACACCATATATTTT. As protein: CASSPYGNTIYF.

J is TRBJ1-2 and V is TRBV24-1; TRBD1 agrees at 8 bases. V lost 4 bases and J lost 5; bases outside the gene matches: 2. Germline-derived CDR1 and CDR2 are KGHDR and SFDVKD. There are 13 residues in the CDR3. The CDR3 DNA reads as TGTGCCACCAGTGAAGGACAGGGTTATGGCTACACCTTC. Its protein product is CATSEGQGYGYTF.

The rearrangement uses TRBV19 and TRBJ2-5; 12 positions agree with TRBD2. After removal of 3 bases from V and 5 bases from J, the junction contained 4 bases not matched to a gene. There are 15 residues in the CDR3. Germline V gene sequence: CDR1 LNHDA, CDR2 SQIVND (reference sequence). The CDR3 sequence: CASSILAGGRETQYF. DNA of the CDR3: TGTGCCAGTAGTATCCTAGCGGGGGGGCGCGAGACCCAGTACTTC.

This clone was observed a single time. V gene TRBV7-9 combines with J gene TRBJ1-4; D call uncertain. There are 12 residues in the CDR3. The V gene's germline CDR1 is SEHNR and CDR2 FQNEAQ (reference sequence). The V end lost 2 bases, the J end lost 15 bases, and 13 bases lay between the germline ends. CDR3: CASSLLPGELFF. The CDR3 DNA is TGTGCCAGCAGCTTATTGCCCGGGGAATTGTTTTTT. Full variable domain (outside the CDR3, taken from reference TRBV7-9 and TRBJ1-4): DTGVSQNPRHKITKRGQNVTFRCDPISEHNRLYWYRQTLGQGPEFLTYFQNEAQLEKSRLLSDRFSAERPKGSFSTLEIQRTEQGDSAMYLCASSLLPGELFFGSGTQLSVL.

Turning to this clone: The same CDR3 is also encoded by other DNA sequences in this sample. The chain has TRBV7-6 and TRBJ2-1; D possibly corresponds to TRBD2 (6 bases). The CDR3 contains 13 residues. Germline V gene data show CDR1 as SGHVS and CDR2 as FNYEAQ. V was cut by 8 bases and J by 0 bases, with 8 bases left in between. In DNA form, the CDR3 reads TGTGCCAGCGGGAGGAGCTCCTACAATGAGCAGTTCTTC. The encoded protein is CASGRSSYNEQFF. Filled out from reference TRBV7-6 and TRBJ2-1, the complete variable domain reads GAGVSQSPRYKVTKRGQDVALRCDPISGHVSLYWYRQALGQGPEFLTYFNYEAQQDKSGLPNDRFSAERPEGSISTLTIQRTEQRDSAMYRCASGRSSYNEQFFGPGTRLTVL.

The chain is built from TRBV12-3 or TRBV12-4 and TRBJ2-7, with D perhaps matching TRBD1 (6 bases). CDR3 length: 13 residues. With 3 bases removed from V and 4 bases from J, the gap between germline ends came to 10 bases. CDR3 loop: CASSFGGRYEQYF. The CDR3 bases are TGTGCCAGCAGTTTTGGGGGCAGGTACGAGCAGTACTTC.

This rearrangement joins TRBV5-1 to TRBJ2-2; 7 nucleotides agree with TRBD1. The germline V gene encodes CDR1 SGHRS and CDR2 YFSETQ. The CDR3 runs to 15 residues. J gave up 2 bases and V 3 bases, and 4 bases lay outside the gene matches. In DNA form, the CDR3 reads TGCGCCAGCAGCTGGGGGACAGAAAACACCGGGGAGCTGTTTTTT. Encoded protein: CASSWGTENTGELFF.

V usage is TRBV15 and J usage is TRBJ2-1; tentatively, D is TRBD1 (6 bases). Trimming shortened V by 3 bases and J by 8 bases, and 14 bases separated the two germline ends. This CDR3 has 14 residues. Per germline, CDR1 LNHNV and CDR2 YYDKDF (reference sequence). The CDR3 loop reads CATSRARGMDEQFF. The CDR3 DNA reads TGTGCCACCAGCAGGGCCAGGGGTATGGATGAGCAGTTCTTC.

The V and J genes are TRBV3-1 (or the pseudogene TRBV3-2) and TRBJ1-6; no definite D call. This CDR3 contains 16 residues. Germline CDR1 is LGHDT and CDR2 is YNNKEL (reference sequence). V lost 0 bases and J 9 bases, leaving 15 bases between the germline ends. Here the CDR3 DNA reads TGTGCCAGCAGCCAAGAAGTGGCCAAGAGCCGTTCACCCCTCCACTTT. Residues: CASSQEVAKSRSPLHF.